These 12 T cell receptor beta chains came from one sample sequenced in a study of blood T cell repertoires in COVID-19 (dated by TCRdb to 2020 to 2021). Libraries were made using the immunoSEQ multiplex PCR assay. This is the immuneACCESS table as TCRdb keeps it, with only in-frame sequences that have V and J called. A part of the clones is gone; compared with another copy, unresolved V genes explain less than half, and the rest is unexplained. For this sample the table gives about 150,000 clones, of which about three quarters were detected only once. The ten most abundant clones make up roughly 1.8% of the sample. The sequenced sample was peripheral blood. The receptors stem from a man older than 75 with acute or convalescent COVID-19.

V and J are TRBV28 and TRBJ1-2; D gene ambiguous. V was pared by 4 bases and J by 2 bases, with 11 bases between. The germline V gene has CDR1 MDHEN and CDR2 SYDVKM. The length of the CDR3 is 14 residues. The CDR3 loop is CASSSNGGNYGYTF. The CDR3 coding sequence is TGTGCCAGCAGTTCGAACGGCGGGAACTATGGCTACACCTTC.

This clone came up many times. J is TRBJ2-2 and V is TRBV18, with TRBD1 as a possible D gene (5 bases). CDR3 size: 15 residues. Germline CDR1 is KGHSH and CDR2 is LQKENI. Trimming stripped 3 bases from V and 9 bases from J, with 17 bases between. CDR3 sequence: CASSPARALFRELFF. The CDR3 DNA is TGTGCCAGCTCACCCGCCAGGGCGCTTTTTCGGGAGCTGTTTTTT.

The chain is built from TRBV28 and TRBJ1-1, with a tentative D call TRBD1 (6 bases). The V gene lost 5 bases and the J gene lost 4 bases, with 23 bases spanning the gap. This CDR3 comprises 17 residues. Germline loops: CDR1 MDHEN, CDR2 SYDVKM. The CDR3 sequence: CASSQMPHDRPRTEAFF. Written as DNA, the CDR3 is TGTGCCAGCAGTCAAATGCCCCACGACAGGCCCCGCACTGAAGCTTTCTTT.

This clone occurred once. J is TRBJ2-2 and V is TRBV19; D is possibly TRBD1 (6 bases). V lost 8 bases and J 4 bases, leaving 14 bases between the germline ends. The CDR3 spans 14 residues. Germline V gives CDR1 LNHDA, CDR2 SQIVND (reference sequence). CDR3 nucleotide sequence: TGTGCCAGTGTCGACAGGCAAGGCACCGGGGAGCTGTTTTTT. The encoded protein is CASVDRQGTGELFF.

DNA for the CDR3: TGCAGTCACAGGGTGGGCGAGACCCAGTACTTC. It specifies CSHRVGETQYF. The V gene is TRBV29-1, the J gene TRBJ2-5, with a possible D match to TRBD1 (6 bases). This CDR3 has 11 residues. From germline, CDR1 is SQVTM and CDR2 ANQGSEA.

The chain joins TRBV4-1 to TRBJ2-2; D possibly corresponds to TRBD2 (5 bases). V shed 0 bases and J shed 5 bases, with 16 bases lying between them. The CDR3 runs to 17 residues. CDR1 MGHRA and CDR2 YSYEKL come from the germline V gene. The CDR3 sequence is CASSQDRTGRGTGELFF. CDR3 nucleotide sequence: TGCGCCAGCAGCCAAGATCGGACGGGAAGAGGGACCGGGGAGCTGTTTTTT.

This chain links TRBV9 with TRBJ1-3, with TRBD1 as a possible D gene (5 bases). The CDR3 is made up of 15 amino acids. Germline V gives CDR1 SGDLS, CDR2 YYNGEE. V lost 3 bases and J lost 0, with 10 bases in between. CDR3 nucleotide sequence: TGTGCCAGCAGCGCGGGACTGATCTCTGGAAACACCATATATTTT. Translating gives CASSAGLISGNTIYF.

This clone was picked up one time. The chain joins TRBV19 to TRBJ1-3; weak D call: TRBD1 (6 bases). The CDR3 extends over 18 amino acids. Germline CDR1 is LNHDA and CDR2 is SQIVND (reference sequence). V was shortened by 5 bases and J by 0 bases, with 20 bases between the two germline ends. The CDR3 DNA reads TGTGCCAGTAGTGACTCGGGACAAGGGGCTCTCTCTGGAAACACCATATATTTT. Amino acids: CASSDSGQGALSGNTIYF.

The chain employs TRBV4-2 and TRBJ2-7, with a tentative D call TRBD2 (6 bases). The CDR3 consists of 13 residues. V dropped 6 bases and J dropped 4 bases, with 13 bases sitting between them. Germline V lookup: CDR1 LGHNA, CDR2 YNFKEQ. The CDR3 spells CASRSKGTYEQYF. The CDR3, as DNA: TGTGCCAGCAGAAGTAAAGGGACTTACGAGCAGTACTTC.

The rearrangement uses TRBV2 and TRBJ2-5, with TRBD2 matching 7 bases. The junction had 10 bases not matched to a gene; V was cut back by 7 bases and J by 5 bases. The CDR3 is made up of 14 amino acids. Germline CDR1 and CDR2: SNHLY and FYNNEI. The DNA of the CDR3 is TGTGCCAGCACGATGGGGGGGGGTTTTGAGACCCAGTACTTC. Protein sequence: CASTMGGGFETQYF. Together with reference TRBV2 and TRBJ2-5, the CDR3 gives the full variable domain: EPEVTQTPSHQVTQMGQEVILRCVPISNHLYFYWYRQILGQKVEFLVSFYNNEISEKSEIFDDQFSVERPDGSNFTLKIRSTKLEDSAMYFCASTMGGGFETQYFGPGTRLLVL.

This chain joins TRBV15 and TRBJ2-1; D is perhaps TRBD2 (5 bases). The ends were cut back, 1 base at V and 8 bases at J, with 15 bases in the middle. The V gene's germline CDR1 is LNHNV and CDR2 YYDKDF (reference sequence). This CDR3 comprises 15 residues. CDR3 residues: CATSRAGYDRYEQFF. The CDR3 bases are TGTGCCACCAGCAGAGCGGGGTACGATCGTTATGAGCAGTTCTTC.

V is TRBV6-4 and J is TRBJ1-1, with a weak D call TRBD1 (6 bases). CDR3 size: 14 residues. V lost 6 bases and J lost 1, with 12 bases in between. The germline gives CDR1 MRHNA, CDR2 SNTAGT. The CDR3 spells CASSVGQQNTEAFF. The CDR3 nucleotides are TGTGCCAGCAGCGTTGGACAGCAGAACACTGAAGCTTTCTTT.